The rows below give T cell receptor beta chains drawn from one sample of a study of cytomegalovirus exposure and HLA in healthy donors. Sequenced by immunoSEQ multiplex PCR; TCRdb stores in-frame clones only, minus some. The sample lists 150,000 to 200,000 clones, around three quarters seen once, with about 1.9% in the top ten. Input material: PBMCs. These receptors all come from a young man in good health and CMV-seronegative. CDR3s include the opening cysteine and the closing phenylalanine or tryptophan.

J	V	CDR3
TRBJ2-1	TRBV28	CASSFGLGQFF
TRBJ2-5	TRBV25-1	CASSGQQEIQETQYF
TRBJ2-7	TRBV5-1	CASSPRSGERYEQYF
TRBJ2-7	TRBV28	CASSFLAYEQYF
TRBJ2-1	TRBV20-1	CSASWGGEQFF
TRBJ2-7	TRBV2	CASTRNRDYEQYF
TRBJ2-7	TRBV10-3	CAISAALPYEQYF
TRBJ2-7	TRBV27	CASSPNPLWGVVAVLSYEQYF
TRBJ1-1	TRBV4-1	CASSPGRRAFF
TRBJ2-1	TRBV6-6	CASSSTSGTYNEQFF
TRBJ2-1	TRBV7-8	CASSARDRVYNEQFF
TRBJ1-1	TRBV27	CASSLPGYTEAFF
TRBJ2-5	TRBV4-1	CASSQDWGGDRLGQETQYF
TRBJ2-7	TRBV6-5	CASVPAGRYEQYF
TRBJ1-2	TRBV5-5	CASSLFADYGYTF
TRBJ1-1	TRBV28	CASTLTGGPTEAFF
TRBJ2-5	TRBV6-5	CASSLTSQETQYF
TRBJ2-3	TRBV10-1	CASSPGGPNTQYF
TRBJ2-2	TRBV28	CASSWGPGELFF
TRBJ1-5	TRBV29-1	CSVEGGGGNQPQHF
TRBJ2-7	TRBV5-1	CASSLAQGNSYEQYF
TRBJ2-1	TRBV27	CASSSGTSFLEQFF
TRBJ2-7	TRBV7-9	CASSLVPRGSYYEQYF
TRBJ1-5	TRBV4-1	CASSLTPGQGAQPQHF
TRBJ2-1	TRBV6-1	CASMIGGVGNEQFF
TRBJ2-1	TRBV27	CASIYRSGGGSFSYNEQFF
TRBJ1-3	TRBV11-3	CASSYSGGSSGNTIYF
TRBJ2-1	TRBV13	CASSLEGTGMDEQFF
TRBJ2-5	TRBV9	CASSVVGAGDEETQYF
TRBJ2-5	TRBV7-6	CASSLGTAGGRLETQYF
TRBJ2-3	TRBV25-1	CASSGTIPVTQYF
TRBJ2-7	TRBV11-1	CASSLSGTEAYEQYF
TRBJ2-6	TRBV19	CASSQWGGSTSGANVLTF
TRBJ2-2	TRBV11-3	CASSLGGNTGELFF
TRBJ1-5	TRBV19	CASTPLQGGGNQPQHF
TRBJ2-1	TRBV28	CASRALGPYNEQFF
TRBJ2-1	TRBV9	CASSPLIAGNNEQFF
TRBJ1-1	TRBV7-2	CASSSPGGRTEAFF
TRBJ2-2	TRBV7-6	CASSPGTSGGTGELFF
TRBJ2-7	TRBV7-9	CASSLASAGGHEQYF
TRBJ2-7	TRBV5-4	CASRLPGQNYEQYF
TRBJ2-5	TRBV29-1	CSDRTGGFETQYF
TRBJ2-7	TRBV5-4	CASSSTRGPEQYF
TRBJ2-7	TRBV28	CASRRKLAGSYEQYF